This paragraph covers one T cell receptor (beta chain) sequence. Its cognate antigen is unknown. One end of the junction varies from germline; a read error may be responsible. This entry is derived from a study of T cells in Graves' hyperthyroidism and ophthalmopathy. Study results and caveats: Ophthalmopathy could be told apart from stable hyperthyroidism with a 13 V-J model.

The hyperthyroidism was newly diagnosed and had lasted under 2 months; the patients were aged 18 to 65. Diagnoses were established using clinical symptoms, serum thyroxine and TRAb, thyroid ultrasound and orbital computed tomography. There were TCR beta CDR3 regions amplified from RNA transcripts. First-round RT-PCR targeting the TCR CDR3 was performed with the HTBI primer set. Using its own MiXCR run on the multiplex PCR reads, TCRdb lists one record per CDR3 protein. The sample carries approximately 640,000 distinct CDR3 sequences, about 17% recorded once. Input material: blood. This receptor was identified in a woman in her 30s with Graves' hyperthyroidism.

In nucleotides, the CDR3 is TGCGCCAGCAGCTTGAGTCAGGGCGGGGGCTCTGGAAACAGCATATATTTT. It encodes CASSLSQGGGSGNSIYF. V is TRBV5-1 and J is TRBJ1-3; TRBD1 is a possible D gene (6 bases). This CDR3 region has 17 residues. Germline-derived CDR1 and CDR2 are SGHRS and YFSETQ.